This section outlines one T cell receptor beta chain sequence together with its context. Its antigen is undetermined. Here immunoSEQ multiplex PCR was the method, and the copy in TCRdb shows in-frame clones only, minus some. The repertoire holds more than 85,000 clones, less than 85% seen once, with approximately 14% in the top ten. Pooled in the analysis were second doses at about 4 or about 12 weeks. This sample is drawn from a study of T cell responses to AZD1222 COVID-19 vaccine. Study-wide results and limits: Among AZD1222 vaccinees, only 5 or 6 were seropositive at baseline.

The sequencing here drew on peripheral blood, taken 28 days after the second AZD1222 dose. The TCR was taken from an adult who received the AZD1222 COVID-19 vaccine.

CDR3 nucleotides: TGTGCCAGCTCACCGGACAGGGGATACAATGAGCAGTTCTTC. Translated, it gives CASSPDRGYNEQFF. The chain employs TRBV18 and TRBJ2-1; 9 nucleotides align to TRBD1. Germline V gives CDR1 KGHSH, CDR2 LQKENI. With V trimmed by 3 bases and J by 4 bases, 1 base remained unmatched. This CDR3 region has 14 residues. The full variable domain, with the rest looked up from reference TRBV18 and TRBJ2-1, is NAGVMQNPRHLVRRRGQEARLRCSPMKGHSHVYWYRQLPEEGLKFMVYLQKENIIDESGMPKERFSAEFPKEGPSILRIQQVVRGDSAAYFCASSPDRGYNEQFFGPGTRLTVL.